This T cell receptor (beta chain) was sequenced for a study of cytomegalovirus exposure and HLA in healthy donors. Findings of the study overall: In a later analysis, specific HLA alleles were associated with about 18,000 TCR beta sequences at a 0.05 false discovery rate. Several of the most significant clusters appeared linked to common viral pathogens, based on a later analysis.

This clone was seen a few times. Its antigen remains unidentified. Germline lookup yields CDR1 SGHTS and CDR2 YDEGEE. CDR3 size: 14 residues. J was trimmed by 5 bases and V by 0 bases; bases with no gene match: 1. The PCR had 60 Vbeta and 13 Jbeta primers. Per the authors' pipeline: Approximately 12 million of 80 million or so unique TCR beta chains were shared, per a later count. Data came from immunoSEQ multiplex PCR; TCRdb stores just in-frame clones and leaves some out. V and J calls and clone size are those listed in that table; D and trimming were worked out from the DNA. The sample comprises approximately 75,000 clones, around 84% of which are singletons, and approximately 20% rests with the top ten.

This chain uses TRBV5-8 with TRBJ1-1; the match to TRBD1 covers 10 bases. This TCR was recovered from a man between 65 and 80 years old in good health and CMV-seropositive. Sequences were obtained from PBMCs. This CDR3 is CASSLVGQGTEAFF. CDR3 nucleotide sequence: TGTGCCAGCAGCTTGGTGGGACAGGGGACTGAAGCTTTCTTT.